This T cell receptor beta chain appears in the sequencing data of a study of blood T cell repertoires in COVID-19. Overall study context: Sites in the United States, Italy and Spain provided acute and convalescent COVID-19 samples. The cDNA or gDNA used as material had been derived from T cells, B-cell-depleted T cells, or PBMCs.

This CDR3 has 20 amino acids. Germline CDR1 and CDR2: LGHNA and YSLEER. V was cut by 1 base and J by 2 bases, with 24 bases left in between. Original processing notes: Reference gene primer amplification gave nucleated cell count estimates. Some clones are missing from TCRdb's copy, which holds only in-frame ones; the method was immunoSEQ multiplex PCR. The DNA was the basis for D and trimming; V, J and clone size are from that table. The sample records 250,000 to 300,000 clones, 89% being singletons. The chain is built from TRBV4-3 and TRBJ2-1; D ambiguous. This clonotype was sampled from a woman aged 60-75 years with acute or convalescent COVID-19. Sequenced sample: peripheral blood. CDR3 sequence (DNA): TGCGCCAGCAGCCAAGTCGGCAGCGCCGAGTACGGAACTCCCTACAATGAGCAGTTCTTC. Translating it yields CASSQVGSAEYGTPYNEQFF.